These T cell receptor beta chains were read from a single sample in a study of cytomegalovirus exposure and HLA in healthy donors. Measured with immunoSEQ multiplex PCR; TCRdb has only the in-frame clones, and not every one. The repertoire holds approximately 120,000 clones, with around 77% as singletons. The sequenced material came from PBMCs. The receptors here all came from a man aged 50-60 years in good health and CMV-seronegative. Both conserved end residues are part of each CDR3. Each record gives: D gene, clone size, J gene, V gene, CDR3 protein, CDR3 DNA. A D gene is named only where the DNA matches it firmly. The size field is filled for only some rows; it gives once, few, many or a size class.

>NA|NA|TRBJ2-3|TRBV29-1
CSVEAQGRDTQYF
TGCAGCGTTGAGGCCCAGGGCAGAGATACGCAGTATTTT
>NA|NA|TRBJ1-5|TRBV30
CAWSGAFNQPQHF
TGTGCCTGGAGTGGGGCCTTCAATCAGCCCCAGCATTTT
>TRBD2|NA|TRBJ2-1|TRBV6-1
CASRSSGRAREQFF
TGTGCCAGCAGGAGCAGCGGGAGGGCCCGTGAGCAGTTCTTC
>TRBD1|NA|TRBJ1-3|TRBV11-2
CASSPGTAGNTIYF
TGTGCCAGCAGCCCCGGGACAGCTGGAAACACCATATATTTT
>TRBD2|NA|TRBJ2-3|TRBV10-1
CASSRTSGHTQYF
TGCGCCAGCAGTCGGACTAGCGGCCATACGCAGTATTTT
>NA|NA|TRBJ2-7|TRBV15
CATSDWVFGAASYEQYF
TGTGCCACCAGCGACTGGGTGTTTGGGGCAGCCTCCTACGAGCAGTACTTC
>TRBD1|NA|TRBJ1-2|TRBV27
CASSLGGQGAYGYTF
TGTGCCAGCAGTTTGGGGGGACAGGGGGCTTATGGCTACACCTTC
>TRBD2|few|TRBJ2-7|TRBV29-1
CSVVRGGRSYEQYF
TGCAGCGTTGTTCGCGGGGGTAGGTCCTACGAGCAGTACTTC
>NA|NA|TRBJ2-7|TRBV7-2
CASSLARGSPYEQYF
TGTGCCAGCAGCTTAGCAAGGGGGTCCCCTTACGAGCAGTACTTC
>NA|NA|TRBJ2-6|TRBV28
CASSLKSSGANVLTF
TGTGCCAGCAGTTTAAAGAGTTCTGGGGCCAACGTCCTGACTTTC
>TRBD1|NA|TRBJ1-1|TRBV19
CASSMDRDTEAFF
TGTGCCAGTAGTATGGACAGGGACACTGAAGCTTTCTTT
>TRBD2|NA|TRBJ2-7|TRBV7-9
CASSRGTSGRYEQYF
TGTGCCAGCAGCCGAGGGACTAGCGGGAGATACGAGCAGTACTTC
>TRBD1|NA|TRBJ2-3|TRBV19
CASNPGQGPYTQYF
TGTGCCAGTAATCCGGGACAGGGGCCGTATACGCAGTATTTT
>NA|NA|TRBJ2-7|TRBV27
CASSLYGRSYEQYF
TGTGCCAGCAGTTTATATGGCCGCTCCTACGAGCAGTACTTC
>NA|NA|TRBJ2-7|TRBV28
CASSLSGGEQYF
TGTGCCAGCAGTTTATCCGGCGGGGAGCAGTACTTC
>NA|few|TRBJ2-3|TRBV6-1
CASTVPGTDTQYF
TGTGCCAGCACAGTCCCAGGCACAGATACGCAGTATTTT
>NA|once|TRBJ2-7|TRBV28
CASSGSVKTGQYF
TGTGCCAGCAGTGGGTCGGTCAAAACGGGGCAGTACTTC
>NA|NA|TRBJ1-5|TRBV30
CAWIREGDNHSNQPQHF
TGTGCCTGGATTAGGGAGGGGGACAACCATAGCAATCAGCCCCAGCATTTT
>NA|NA|TRBJ2-5|TRBV25-1
CASSGWEQAWQYF
TGTGCCAGCAGTGGCTGGGAGCAGGCCTGGCAGTACTTC
>NA|NA|TRBJ2-5|TRBV4-3
CASSQEFGVRQGKQETQYF
TGCGCCAGCAGCCAAGAGTTCGGTGTGCGGCAGGGTAAACAAGAGACCCAGTACTTC
>TRBD2|NA|TRBJ2-1|TRBV15
CATSRVAGGPRQQFF
TGTGCCACCAGCAGAGTAGCGGGAGGGCCACGGCAGCAGTTCTTC
>NA|once|TRBJ1-1|TRBV16
CASSRSEQRNTEAFF
TGTGCCAGCAGCCGGTCGGAGCAACGGAACACTGAAGCTTTCTTT
>TRBD1|NA|TRBJ1-4|TRBV25-1
CASSRDRGLEKLFF
TGTGCCAGCAGTCGGGACAGGGGACTTGAAAAACTGTTTTTT
>TRBD1|NA|TRBJ1-2|TRBV27
CASSLYGDRGSLGGYTF
TGTGCCAGCAGTTTATATGGGGACAGGGGATCTCTGGGGGGCTACACCTTC
>TRBD1|NA|TRBJ2-5|TRBV29-1
CSVGQGHETQYF
TGCAGCGTGGGACAGGGGCACGAGACCCAGTACTTC
>NA|NA|TRBJ2-4|TRBV2
CASMARERNIQYF
TGTGCCAGCATGGCGCGGGAAAGGAACATTCAGTACTTC
>NA|NA|TRBJ1-5|TRBV21-1
CASSRETGPHNQPQHF
TGTGCCAGCAGCAGAGAGACAGGCCCCCACAATCAGCCCCAGCATTTT
>NA|NA|TRBJ2-3|TRBV25-1
CASSTWTGGGVDTQYF
TGTGCCAGCAGTACCTGGACAGGAGGGGGAGTAGATACGCAGTATTTT
>NA|NA|TRBJ1-2|TRBV19
CASSISQANYGYTF
TGTGCCAGTAGTATATCCCAGGCTAACTATGGCTACACCTTC
>NA|NA|TRBJ2-1|TRBV19
CASSMGLALNEQFF
TGTGCCAGTAGTATGGGTCTAGCGCTCAATGAGCAGTTCTTC
>NA|once|TRBJ2-3|TRBV19
CASSIRLSSDTQYF
TGTGCCAGTAGTATACGGTTATCATCAGATACGCAGTATTTT
>NA|NA|TRBJ1-3|TRBV6-5
CASSRQTNSGNTIYF
TGTGCCAGCAGCCGACAGACGAACTCTGGAAACACCATATATTTT
>NA|NA|TRBJ2-5|TRBV6-1
CASSPSQGQETQYF
TGTGCCAGCAGTCCTTCGCAGGGGCAAGAGACCCAGTACTTC
>NA|once|TRBJ1-5|TRBV6-6
CASSLGDQPQHF
TGTGCCAGCAGTTTGGGAGATCAGCCCCAGCATTTT
>TRBD2|NA|TRBJ2-7|TRBV7-8
CASSLGLAGEQYF
TGTGCCAGCAGCTTAGGACTAGCCGGGGAGCAGTACTTC
>TRBD1|NA|TRBJ1-5|TRBV7-8
CASSPVNRGSNQPQHF
TGTGCCAGCAGCCCGGTAAACAGGGGAAGCAATCAGCCCCAGCATTTT
>NA|NA|TRBJ1-5|TRBV28
CASNYRAYQPQHF
TGTGCCAGCAACTACAGGGCCTATCAGCCCCAGCATTTT
>NA|NA|TRBJ1-4|TRBV4-1
CASSQHSSKDSPNEKLFF
TGCGCCAGCAGCCAACACTCCTCAAAGGACAGCCCTAATGAAAAACTGTTTTTT
>TRBD2|NA|TRBJ2-7|TRBV27
CASSIAGGREQYF
TGTGCCAGCAGTATAGCGGGAGGGAGGGAGCAGTACTTC
>NA|NA|TRBJ2-2|TRBV7-6
CASSLSGTAGELFF
TGTGCCAGCAGCTTATCTGGGACTGCCGGGGAGCTGTTTTTT
>NA|NA|TRBJ2-7|TRBV2
CASSVTGYEQYF
TGTGCCAGCAGTGTGACAGGCTACGAGCAGTACTTC
>NA|NA|TRBJ2-7|TRBV6-6
CASSTTEYEQYF
TGTGCCAGCAGCACAACAGAATACGAGCAGTACTTC
>TRBD1|once|TRBJ1-3|TRBV28
CASSRTGLYSGNTIYF
TGTGCCAGCAGTCGGACAGGTCTCTACTCTGGAAACACCATATATTTT